This TCR beta chain was identified during a study of T cells after posttransplantation cyclophosphamide listed by TCRdb under 2016. A note on the overall study: Using TRB sequencing, the study followed how the T cell repertoire rebuilt after myeloablative bone marrow transplantation with posttransplantation cyclophosphamide given as GVHD prophylaxis. Samples from approximately 40 PTCy-treated patients and roughly 17 related bone marrow donors of those patients were subjected to antigen receptor sequencing. TRB sequencing was also done on up to about 3 additional blood samples from 2 to 5.2 years after transplant in 3 patients, and on pretransplant blood from several patients. Because TRA and TRB clonality were tightly correlated in roughly 10 samples, subsequent TCR analyses were focused on TRB only. Public TRB sequences were searched against a database of over 3,500 sequences associated with responses to pathogens, tumor antigens, self-antigens and alloantigens. Blood from all 30 or so PTCy patients who had 1-year posttransplant specimens underwent TRB sequencing. The investigation overall reported the following: The TRB repertoires of T cells infiltrating skin or the GI tract showed only limited overlap with the TRB repertoires found in blood. Donor-recipient similarity was low at 1-2 months but rose over the first year, and later blood repertoires were often dominated by donor CD8+ memory clones. Across the 35 to 55 patients, TRB clonality was highly associated with recipient CMV seropositivity and CMV reactivation, and diversity with PTCy was similar to that in the CNI/methotrexate controls.

Genomic DNA was the input for TRB sequencing, which was run either with the immunoSEQ assay at survey resolution or with the hsTCRB kit. As for how the authors treated the data: The immunoSEQ software was used for initial read processing, and the LymphoSeq R package was used for repertoire analyses. For each TRB dataset, clonality was calculated as 1 minus normalized Shannon entropy, and the Gini coefficient was computed as well. Phenotypes of unsorted samples were inferred by mapping TRB sequences from sorted subsets of the recipient or donor onto unsorted samples of the same recipient. TCRdb holds this immuneACCESS table with in-frame rearrangements only. Some clones are missing; in checked studies, unresolved V genes explain under half, and the rest has no known cause. Clonal size and the V and J genes are those of that table, whereas D and trimming came from the DNA. For this sample, 16,000 or so clones are listed, none of them singletons. The ten biggest clones cover about 0.54% of the sample.

The V and J ends are trimmed by 4 bases and 6 bases, leaving 20 bases between them. As encoded in the germline V gene (reference sequence), CDR1 is SGHKS while CDR2 is YYEKEE. The CDR3, from cysteine to phenylalanine, totals 15 residues. Only the CDR3 DNA is retained, 45 bases long and in frame from the first base. The table lists this clone with many counts. There is no known antigen for this receptor. No much larger clone is present one base from it, and per-base qualities are unavailable. The label giving this sample's treatment or condition can be read as: high-dose cyclophosphamide on days +3 and +4 as single-agent GVHD prophylaxis. For conditioning, the PTCy patients got busulfan and fludarabine, then a related or unrelated marrow graft, followed by cyclophosphamide on days +3 and +4. The PTCy-treated patients were enrolled in a prospective multi-institutional clinical trial. Peripheral blood and bone marrow mononuclear cells were isolated by Ficoll-Hypaque density centrifugation and were cryopreserved.

Sequenced here: PBMCs, sampled after allogeneic stem cell transplant with posttransplant cyclophosphamide. The rearranged chain carries TRBV5-5 and TRBJ2-7; tentative D gene TRBD2, with 6 bases matching. The origin of this receptor is a female patient aged 25-39 years who received an allogeneic stem cell transplant from a related donor, was CMV-positive, and had no GVHD. After a transplant, the donor of the graft may account for some T cells. In nucleotide form, the sequence is TGTGCCAGCAGCCCCGGCCACGTTCGGGAGATCGAGCAGTACTTC. Translated, this is CASSPGHVREIEQYF.